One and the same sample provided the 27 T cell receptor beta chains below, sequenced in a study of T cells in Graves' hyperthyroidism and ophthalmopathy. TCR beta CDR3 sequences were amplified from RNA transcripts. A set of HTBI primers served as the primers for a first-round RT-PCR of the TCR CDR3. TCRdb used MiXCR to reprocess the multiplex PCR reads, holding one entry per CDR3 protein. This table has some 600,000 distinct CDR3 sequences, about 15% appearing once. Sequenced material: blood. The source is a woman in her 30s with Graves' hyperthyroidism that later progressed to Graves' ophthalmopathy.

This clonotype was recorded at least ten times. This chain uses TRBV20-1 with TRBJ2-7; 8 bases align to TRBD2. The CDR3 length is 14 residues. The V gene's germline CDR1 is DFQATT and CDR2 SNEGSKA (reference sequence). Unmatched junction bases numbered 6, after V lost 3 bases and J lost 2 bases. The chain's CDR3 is CSARYPSGPYEQYF. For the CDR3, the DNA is TGCAGTGCTAGGTACCCTAGCGGGCCCTACGAGCAGTACTTC.

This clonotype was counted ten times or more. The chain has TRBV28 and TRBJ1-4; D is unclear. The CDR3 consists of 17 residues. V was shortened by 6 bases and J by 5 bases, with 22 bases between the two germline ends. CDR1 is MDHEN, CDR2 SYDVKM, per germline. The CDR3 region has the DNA TGTGCCAGCAGACTCTTCCCCCCCCGGGAACGAAATGAAAAACTGTTTTTT. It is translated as CASRLFPPRERNEKLFF.

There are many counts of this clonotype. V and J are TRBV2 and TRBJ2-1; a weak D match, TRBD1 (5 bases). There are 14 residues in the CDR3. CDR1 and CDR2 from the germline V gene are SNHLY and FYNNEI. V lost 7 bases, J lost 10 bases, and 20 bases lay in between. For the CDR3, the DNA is TGTGCCAGCATTATCATGTTTGGGGCGCCCGAGCAGTTCTTC. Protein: CASIIMFGAPEQFF.

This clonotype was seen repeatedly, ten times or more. The CDR3, as DNA: TGTGCCAGCAGCCTGGACCAGGAGGGAGATGAGCAGTTCTTC. It specifies CASSLDQEGDEQFF. The rearrangement links TRBV27 to TRBJ2-1, with D possibly being TRBD2 (6 bases). CDR3 length: 14 residues. Trimming took off 6 bases at V and 8 bases at J, with 17 bases between the two ends. Germline CDR1 is MNHEY and CDR2 is SMNVEV (reference sequence).

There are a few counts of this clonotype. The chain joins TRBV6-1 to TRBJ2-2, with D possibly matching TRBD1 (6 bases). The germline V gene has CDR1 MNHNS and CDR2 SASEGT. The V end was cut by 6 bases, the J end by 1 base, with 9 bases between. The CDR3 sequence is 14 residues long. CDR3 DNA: TGTGCCAGCAGGCAACAGGGGAACACCGGGGAGCTGTTTTTT. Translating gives CASRQQGNTGELFF.

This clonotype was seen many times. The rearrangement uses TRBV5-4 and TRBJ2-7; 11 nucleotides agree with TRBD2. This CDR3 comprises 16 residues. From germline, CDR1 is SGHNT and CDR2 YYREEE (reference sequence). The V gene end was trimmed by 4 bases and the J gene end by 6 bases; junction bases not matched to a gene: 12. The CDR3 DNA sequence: TGTGCCAGCAGCCTTGGGACTAGCGGTGCATATGGCGAGCAGTACTTC. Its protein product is CASSLGTSGAYGEQYF.

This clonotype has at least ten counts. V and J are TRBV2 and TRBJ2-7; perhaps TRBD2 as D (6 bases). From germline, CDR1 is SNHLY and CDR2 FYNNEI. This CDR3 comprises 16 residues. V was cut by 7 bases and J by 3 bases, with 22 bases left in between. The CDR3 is CASIRGGSEIIYEQYF. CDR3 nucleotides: TGTGCCAGCATTAGAGGAGGGAGTGAAATCATCTACGAGCAGTACTTC.

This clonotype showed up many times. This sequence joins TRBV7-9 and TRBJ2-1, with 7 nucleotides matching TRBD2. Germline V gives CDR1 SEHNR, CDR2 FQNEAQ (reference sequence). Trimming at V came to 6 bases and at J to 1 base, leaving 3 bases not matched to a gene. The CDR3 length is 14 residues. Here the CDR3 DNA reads TGTGCCAGCAGTGGGGGAGGGTCCTACAATGAGCAGTTCTTC. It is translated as CASSGGGSYNEQFF.

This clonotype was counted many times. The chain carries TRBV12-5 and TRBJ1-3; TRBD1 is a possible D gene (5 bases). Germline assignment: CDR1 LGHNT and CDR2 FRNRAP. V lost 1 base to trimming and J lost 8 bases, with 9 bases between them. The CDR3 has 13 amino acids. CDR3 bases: TGTGCTAGTGGTTTGGCGGACACGGACACCATATATTTT. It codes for CASGLADTDTIYF.

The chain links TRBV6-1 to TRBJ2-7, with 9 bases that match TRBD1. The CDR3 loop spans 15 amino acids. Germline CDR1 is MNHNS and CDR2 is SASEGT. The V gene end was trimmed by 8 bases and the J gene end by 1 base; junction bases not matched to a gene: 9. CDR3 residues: CASYNLGQGSYEQYF. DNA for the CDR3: TGTGCCAGCTATAATCTGGGACAGGGATCCTACGAGCAGTACTTC.

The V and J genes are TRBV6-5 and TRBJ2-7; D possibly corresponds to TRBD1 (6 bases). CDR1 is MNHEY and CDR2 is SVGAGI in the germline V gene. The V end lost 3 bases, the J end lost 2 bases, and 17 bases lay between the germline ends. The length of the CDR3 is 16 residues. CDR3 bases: TGTGCCAGCAGTTATGACGACAGGCCCTCCCCCTACGAGCAGTACTTC. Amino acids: CASSYDDRPSPYEQYF.

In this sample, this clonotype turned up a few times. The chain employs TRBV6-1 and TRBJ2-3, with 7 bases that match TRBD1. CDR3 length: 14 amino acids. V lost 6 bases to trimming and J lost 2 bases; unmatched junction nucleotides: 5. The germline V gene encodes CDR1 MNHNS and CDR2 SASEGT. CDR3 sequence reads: CASRITGVTDTQYF. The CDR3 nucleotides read TGTGCCAGCAGAATAACAGGGGTCACAGATACGCAGTATTTT.

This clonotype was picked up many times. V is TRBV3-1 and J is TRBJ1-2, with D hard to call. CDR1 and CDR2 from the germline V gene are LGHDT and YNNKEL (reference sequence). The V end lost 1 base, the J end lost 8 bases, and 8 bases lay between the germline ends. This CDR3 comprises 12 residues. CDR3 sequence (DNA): TGTGCCAGCAGCCAAGGGGAAGAGGGCTACACCTTC. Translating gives CASSQGEEGYTF.

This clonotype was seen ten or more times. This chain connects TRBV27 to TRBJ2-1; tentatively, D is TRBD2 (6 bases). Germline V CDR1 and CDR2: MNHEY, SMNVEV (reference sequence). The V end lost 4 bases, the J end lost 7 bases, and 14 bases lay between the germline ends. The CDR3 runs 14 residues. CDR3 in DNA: TGTGCCAGCAGTTCAAGACTAGGGCAGAATGAGCAGTTCTTC. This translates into CASSSRLGQNEQFF.

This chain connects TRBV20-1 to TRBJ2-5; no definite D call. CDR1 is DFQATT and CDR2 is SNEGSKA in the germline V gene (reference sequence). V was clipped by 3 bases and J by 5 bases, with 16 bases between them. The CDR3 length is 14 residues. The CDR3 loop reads CSARDIQGGETQYF. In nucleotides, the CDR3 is TGCAGTGCTAGGGATATTCAAGGTGGGGAGACCCAGTACTTC.

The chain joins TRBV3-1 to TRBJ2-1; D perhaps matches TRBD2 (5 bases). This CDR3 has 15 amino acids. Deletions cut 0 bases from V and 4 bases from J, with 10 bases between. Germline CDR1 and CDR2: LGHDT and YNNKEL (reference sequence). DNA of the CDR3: TGTGCCAGCAGCCAAGATCCAGCGGAATACAATGAGCAGTTCTTC. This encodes CASSQDPAEYNEQFF.

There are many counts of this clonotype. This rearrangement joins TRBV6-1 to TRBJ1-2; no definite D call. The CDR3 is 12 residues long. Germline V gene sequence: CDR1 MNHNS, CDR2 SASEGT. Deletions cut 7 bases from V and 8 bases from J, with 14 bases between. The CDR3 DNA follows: TGTGCCAGCAACGACGGGCTACAAGGCTACACCTTC. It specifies CASNDGLQGYTF.

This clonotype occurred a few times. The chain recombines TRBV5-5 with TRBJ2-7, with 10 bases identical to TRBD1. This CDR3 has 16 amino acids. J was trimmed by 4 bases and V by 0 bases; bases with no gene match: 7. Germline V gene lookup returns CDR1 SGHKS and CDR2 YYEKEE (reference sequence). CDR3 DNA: TGTGCCAGCAGCTTGGCCGACAGGGGGCAAGGGTACGAGCAGTACTTC. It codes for CASSLADRGQGYEQYF.

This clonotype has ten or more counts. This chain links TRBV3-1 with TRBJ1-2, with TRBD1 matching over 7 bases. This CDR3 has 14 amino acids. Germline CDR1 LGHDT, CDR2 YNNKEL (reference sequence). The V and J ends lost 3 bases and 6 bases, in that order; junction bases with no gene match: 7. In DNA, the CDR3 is TGTGCCAGCAGCCACTCGACAGGGACAAATGGCTACACCTTC. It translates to CASSHSTGTNGYTF.

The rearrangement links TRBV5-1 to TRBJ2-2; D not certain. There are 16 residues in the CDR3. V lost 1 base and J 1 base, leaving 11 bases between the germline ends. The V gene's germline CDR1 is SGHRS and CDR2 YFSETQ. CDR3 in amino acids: CASSLRTVGNTGELFF. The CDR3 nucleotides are TGCGCCAGCAGCTTGCGGACGGTGGGGAACACCGGGGAGCTGTTTTTT.

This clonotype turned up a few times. The CDR3 sequence: CASSQAPSGSPGEQYF. In nucleotides, the CDR3 is TGTGCCAGCAGCCAAGCACCTAGCGGGAGCCCAGGCGAGCAGTACTTC. This rearrangement joins TRBV3-1 to TRBJ2-7, with TRBD2 identical over 10 bases. The CDR3 loop spans 16 amino acids. The junction had 9 bases not matched to a gene; V was cut back by 1 base and J by 6 bases. Germline loops: CDR1 LGHDT, CDR2 YNNKEL (reference sequence).

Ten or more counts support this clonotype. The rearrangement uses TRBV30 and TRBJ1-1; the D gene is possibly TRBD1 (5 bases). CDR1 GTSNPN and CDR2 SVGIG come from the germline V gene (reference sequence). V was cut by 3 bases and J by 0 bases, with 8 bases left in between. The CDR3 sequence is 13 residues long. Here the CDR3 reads CAWRGRLNTEAFF. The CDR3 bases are TGTGCCTGGAGGGGACGGTTGAACACTGAAGCTTTCTTT.

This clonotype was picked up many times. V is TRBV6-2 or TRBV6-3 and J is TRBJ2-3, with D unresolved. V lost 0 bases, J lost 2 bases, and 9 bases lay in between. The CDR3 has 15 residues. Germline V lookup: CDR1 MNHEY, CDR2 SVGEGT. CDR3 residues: CASSYSTADTDTQYF. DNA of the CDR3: TGTGCCAGCAGTTACTCGACCGCGGACACAGATACGCAGTATTTT.

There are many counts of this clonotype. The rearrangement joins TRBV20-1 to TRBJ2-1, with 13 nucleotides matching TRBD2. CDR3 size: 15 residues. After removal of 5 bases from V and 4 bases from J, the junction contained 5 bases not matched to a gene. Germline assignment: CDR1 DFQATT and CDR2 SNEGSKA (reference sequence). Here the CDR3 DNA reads TGCAGTGCTCCGGGACTAGCGGGACTGTACAATGAGCAGTTCTTC. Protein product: CSAPGLAGLYNEQFF.

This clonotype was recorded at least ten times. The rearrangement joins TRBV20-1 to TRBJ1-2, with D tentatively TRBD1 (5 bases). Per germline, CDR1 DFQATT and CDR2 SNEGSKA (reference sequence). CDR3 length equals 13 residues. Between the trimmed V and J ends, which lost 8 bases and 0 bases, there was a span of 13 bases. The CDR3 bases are TGCAGTCCGCAGGGAGCTACTAACTATGGCTACACCTTC. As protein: CSPQGATNYGYTF.

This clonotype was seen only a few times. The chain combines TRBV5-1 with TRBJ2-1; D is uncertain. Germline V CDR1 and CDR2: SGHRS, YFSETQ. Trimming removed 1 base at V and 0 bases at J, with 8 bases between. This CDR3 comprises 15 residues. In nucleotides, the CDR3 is TGCGCCAGCAGCTTGACCAGTAGCTCCTACAATGAGCAGTTCTTC. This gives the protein CASSLTSSSYNEQFF.

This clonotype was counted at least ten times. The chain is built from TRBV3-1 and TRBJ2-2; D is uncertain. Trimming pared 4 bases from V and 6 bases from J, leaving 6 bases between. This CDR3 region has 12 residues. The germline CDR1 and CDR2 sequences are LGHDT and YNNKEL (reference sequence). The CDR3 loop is CASSPRAGELFF. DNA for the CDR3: TGTGCCAGCAGCCCTCGAGCCGGGGAGCTGTTTTTT.